This note documents a single TCR beta chain sequence. The study drew participants aged about 18 to 89 years from fewer than 30 US areas. Assignments of participants to cohorts depended upon their own reported clinical history. The data stem from a study of blood T cell repertoires in COVID-19. Using immunoSEQ multiplex PCR, the repertoire was profiled, and TCRdb retains in-frame clones only, with some absent. This table has approximately 400,000 clones, less than 90% appearing once. The sample consisted of PBMCs or T cells enriched from blood (not recorded which). This receptor was obtained from a woman aged 45-59 years who had recovered from COVID-19.

The CDR3 DNA follows: TGTGCCAGCACAGAGACAGGGTCGGATCAGCCCCAGCATTTT. Amino acids: CASTETGSDQPQHF. The chain uses TRBV2 and TRBJ1-5; 7 bases fit TRBD1. Germline values: CDR1 SNHLY, CDR2 FYNNEI. The CDR3 extends over 14 amino acids. V shed 7 bases and J 5 bases; nucleotides not matched to a gene: 8.